This TCR beta chain comes out of a study of blood T cell repertoires in COVID-19. Study context: Sites across the United States, Italy and Spain contributed samples from acute and convalescent COVID-19. PBMCs, B-cell-depleted T cells, or T cells provided the cDNA or gDNA that made up the material.

In the original analysis: Counts of nucleated cells, estimated from reference gene primer amplification, were obtained. The repertoire was sequenced with immunoSEQ multiplex PCR; TCRdb's copy has only in-frame clones and lacks some. The V and J calls and the clone size are those of that table, but D and trimming were determined from the DNA. The table includes 130,000 to 150,000 clones, under 90% detected once. Trimming cost V 4 bases and J 5 bases; bases outside gene matches: 2. The V gene's germline CDR1 is LGHDT and CDR2 YNNKEL (reference sequence). The CDR3 covers 13 residues. Sequencing used peripheral blood. This sequence joins TRBV3-1 (or the pseudogene TRBV3-2) and TRBJ2-5, with 9 bases lining up with TRBD2. The sequence was obtained from a human donor in a cohort sampled during active COVID-19. The CDR3 protein is CASSPLAGETQYF. DNA for the CDR3: TGTGCCAGCAGCCCACTAGCGGGCGAGACCCAGTACTTC.